This is a list of T cell receptor beta chains from one sample in a study of T-cell memory formation after mild COVID-19. MiXCR, applied by TCRdb to the 5' RACE reads, yields one record per CDR3 protein. The data hold 35,000 to 50,000 distinct CDR3 sequences, with around 6.1% observed a single time. Sequencing was carried out using PBMCs or a T cell subset sorted from them (not recorded which). The receptors shown here come from an adult who had mild COVID-19 (a few samples of this study predate the infection). Cell type and time point are not known. Both conserved end residues are part of each CDR3. Fields, in order: V gene, D gene, CDR3 protein. D genes are given only for firm matches.

>TRBV4-2|TRBD2
CASSQGHASGRFQETQYF
>TRBV5-6|NA
CASSFRGVDQPQHF
>TRBV3-1|NA
CASSQEPGEVEQFF
>TRBV11-1|TRBD2
CASSPGSGRTDTQYF
>TRBV29-1|NA
CSALRRGGGNNEQFF
>TRBV19|TRBD1
CASSPGQDSYEQYF
>TRBV11-2|NA
CASSLDRDEQYF
>TRBV27|NA
CASRVESGTEAFF
>TRBV7-9|NA
CASSPSVWWSYGYTF
>TRBV24-1|TRBD1
CATSDRTGGGNQPQHF
>TRBV7-2|TRBD1
CASSLAGTVYEQYF
>TRBV7-3|NA
CASSLTGSHEQFF
>TRBV6-5|TRBD2
CASSYGIAGGGDNEQFF
>TRBV9|NA
CASSSLPEGSYEQYF
>TRBV4-1|NA
CASSQTRSNTEAFF
>TRBV11-3|NA
CASSLILRGSFTEAFF
>TRBV7-2|NA
CASSFASVISYNEQFF
>TRBV5-1|NA
CASSFAGEGNTIYF
>TRBV6-1|NA
CASRIDPMLEKLFF
>TRBV5-1|NA
CASSLLGQLNTGELFF
>TRBV3-1|NA
CASSADSFLTQETQYF
>TRBV4-3|NA
CASSQDASGRHTF
>TRBV7-3|TRBD1
CASSPSGQGANTGELFF
>TRBV1|NA
CTSVSTGREETQYF
>TRBV24-1|NA
CATSGEGNQPQHF
>TRBV10-3|TRBD1
CAIRRTGANEQYF
>TRBV19|TRBD1
CASSIDLTGGWSNGQFF
>TRBV25-1|TRBD1
CASSEYLTGGTGELFF
>TRBV4-1|NA
CASSQDGDSYGYTF
>TRBV5-1|NA
CASSLEGNEQYF
>TRBV29-1|NA
CSGVRFGTEAFF
>TRBV9|NA
CASSSRTADYGYTF
>TRBV10-3|TRBD2
CAISDSFSSGTYNEQFF
>TRBV7-8|NA
CASSLGPALNTEAFF
>TRBV7-2|TRBD2
CASSLYGTSGSVGTDTQYF
>TRBV28|NA
CASSPNPGDTQYF
>TRBV11-2|NA
CASSLGTELYEQYF
>TRBV9|NA
CASSVFNPANTEAFF
>TRBV5-1|NA
CASSLEHLNEQFF
>TRBV5-1|NA
CASSAGASVSTSGYTF